What follows is one T cell receptor (beta chain) and its context. The sample originates from a study of OX40 agonist ivuxolimab in advanced cancers. The method was immunoSEQ multiplex PCR; TCRdb's version includes in-frame clones alone and lacks a portion of them. Here the sample spans 70,000 to 80,000 clones, about 93% being singletons. The CDR3 runs 13 residues. The germline V gene has CDR1 MNHEY and CDR2 SMNVEV (reference sequence). V shed 8 bases and J shed 3 bases, with 13 bases lying between them. The chain combines TRBV27 with TRBJ1-2; a possible D gene is TRBD1 (5 bases). The source of this sequence is an adult with an advanced solid tumor such as melanoma, head and neck, liver or kidney cancer. The sample here was CD4+ or CD8+ T cells sorted from blood, taken in a trial of the OX40 agonist ivuxolimab. CDR3 in DNA: TGTGCCAGCCGGAGGGGCTTGGACTATGGCTACACCTTC. Residues: CASRRGLDYGYTF.